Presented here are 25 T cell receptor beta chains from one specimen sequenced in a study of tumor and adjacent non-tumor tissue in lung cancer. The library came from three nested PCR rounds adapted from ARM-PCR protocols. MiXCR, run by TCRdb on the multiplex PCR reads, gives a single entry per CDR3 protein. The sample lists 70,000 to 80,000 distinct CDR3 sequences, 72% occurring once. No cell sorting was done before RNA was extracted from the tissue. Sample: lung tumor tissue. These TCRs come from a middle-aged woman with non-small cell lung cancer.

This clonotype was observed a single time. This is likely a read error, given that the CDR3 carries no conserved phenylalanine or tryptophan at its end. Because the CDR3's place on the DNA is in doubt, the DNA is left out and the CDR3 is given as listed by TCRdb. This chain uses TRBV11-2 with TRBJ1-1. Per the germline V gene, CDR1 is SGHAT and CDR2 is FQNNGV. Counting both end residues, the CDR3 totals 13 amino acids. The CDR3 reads CASSPWGNTEAFY.

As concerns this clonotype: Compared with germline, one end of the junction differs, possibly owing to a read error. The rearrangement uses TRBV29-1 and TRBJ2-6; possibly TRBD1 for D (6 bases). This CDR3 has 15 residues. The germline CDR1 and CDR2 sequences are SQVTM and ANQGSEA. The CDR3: CSVSTGGSGVNVLSF. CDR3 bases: TGCAGCGTTTCGACAGGAGGCTCTGGGGTCAACGTCCTGTCTTTC.

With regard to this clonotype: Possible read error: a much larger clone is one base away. CDR3 nucleotide sequence: TGTGCCAGCAGCTTTACGGGTCACGAGACCCAGTACTTC. Its protein product is CASSFTGHETQYF. This chain links TRBV7-9 with TRBJ2-5; no clear D. Germline values: CDR1 SEHNR, CDR2 FQNEAQ (reference sequence). The V end lost 3 bases, the J end lost 5 bases, and 10 bases lay between the germline ends. The CDR3 is 13 amino acids.

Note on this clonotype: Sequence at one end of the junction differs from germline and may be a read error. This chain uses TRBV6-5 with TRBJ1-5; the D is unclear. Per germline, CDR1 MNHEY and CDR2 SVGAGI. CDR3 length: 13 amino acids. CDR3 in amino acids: CACSNGPGQLQHF. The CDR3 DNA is TGTGCCTGCAGTAATGGCCCGGGTCAGCTCCAGCATTTT.

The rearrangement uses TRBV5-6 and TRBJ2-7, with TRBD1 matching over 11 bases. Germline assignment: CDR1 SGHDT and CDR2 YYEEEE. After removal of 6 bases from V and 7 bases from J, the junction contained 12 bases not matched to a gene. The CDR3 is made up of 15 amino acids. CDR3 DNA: TGTGCCAGCATCGCTGGCGGGACAGGGGGTCCGGAGCAGTACTTC. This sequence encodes CASIAGGTGGPEQYF.

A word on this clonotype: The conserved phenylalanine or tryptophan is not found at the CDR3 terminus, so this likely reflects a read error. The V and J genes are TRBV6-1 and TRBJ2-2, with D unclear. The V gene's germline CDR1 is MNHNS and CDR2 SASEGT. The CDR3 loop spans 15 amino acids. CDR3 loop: CASSDRPANTRELFL. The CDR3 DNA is TGTGCGAGCAGTGACCGTCCGGCGAACACCAGGGAGCTGTTTTTA.

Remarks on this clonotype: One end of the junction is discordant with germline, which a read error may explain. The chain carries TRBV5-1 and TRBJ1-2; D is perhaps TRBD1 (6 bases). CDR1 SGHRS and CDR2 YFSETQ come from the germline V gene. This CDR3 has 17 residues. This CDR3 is CSSSLAGTGTSNYGYTF. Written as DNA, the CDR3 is TGCTCCAGCAGCTTGGCGGGAACAGGGACTTCAAACTATGGCTACACCTTC.

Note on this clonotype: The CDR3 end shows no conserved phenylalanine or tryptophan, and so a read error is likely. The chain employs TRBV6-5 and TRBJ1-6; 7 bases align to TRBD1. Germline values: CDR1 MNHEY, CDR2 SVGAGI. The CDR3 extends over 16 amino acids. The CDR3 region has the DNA TGTGTCAGCAGGCCGAGGGACAGCTCCTATAATTCAACCCTCCACCTT. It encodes CVSRPRDSSYNSTLHL.

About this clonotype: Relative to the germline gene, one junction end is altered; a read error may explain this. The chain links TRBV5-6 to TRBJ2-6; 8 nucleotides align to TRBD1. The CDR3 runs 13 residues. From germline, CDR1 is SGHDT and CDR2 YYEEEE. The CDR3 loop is CACSLRQGNVLTF. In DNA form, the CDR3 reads TGTGCCTGCAGCTTGAGACAGGGGAACGTCCTGACTTTC. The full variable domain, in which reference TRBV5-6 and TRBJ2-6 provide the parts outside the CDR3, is DAGVTQSPTHLIKTRGQQVTLRCSPKSGHDTVSWYQQALGQGPQFIFQYYEEEERQRGNFPDRFSGHQFPNYSSELNVNALLLGDSALYLCACSLRQGNVLTFGAGSRLTVL.

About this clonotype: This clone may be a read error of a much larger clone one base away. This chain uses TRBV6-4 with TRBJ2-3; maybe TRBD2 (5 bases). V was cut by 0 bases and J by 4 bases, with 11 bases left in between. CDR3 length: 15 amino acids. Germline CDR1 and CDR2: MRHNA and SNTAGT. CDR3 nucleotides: TGTGCCAGCAGTGACTCTGGCGAGGGCGCAGATACGCAGTATTTT. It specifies CASSDSGEGADTQYF.

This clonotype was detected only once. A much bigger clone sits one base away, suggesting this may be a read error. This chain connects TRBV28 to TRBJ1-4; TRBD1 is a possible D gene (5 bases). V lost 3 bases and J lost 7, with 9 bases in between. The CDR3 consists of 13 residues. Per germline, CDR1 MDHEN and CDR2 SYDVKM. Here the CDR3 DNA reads TGTGCCAGCAGTTTCGGGGGGAGTGAAAAACTGTTTTTT. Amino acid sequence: CASSFGGSEKLFF.

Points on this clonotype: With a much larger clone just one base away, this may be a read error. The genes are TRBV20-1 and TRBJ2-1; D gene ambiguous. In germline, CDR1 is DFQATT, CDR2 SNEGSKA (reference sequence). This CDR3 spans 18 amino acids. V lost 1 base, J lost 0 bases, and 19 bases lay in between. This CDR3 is CSARVFSGSRSSYNEQFF. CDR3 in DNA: TGCAGTGCTAGAGTTTTTTCGGGTAGCAGGAGCTCCTACAATGAGCAGTTCTTC.

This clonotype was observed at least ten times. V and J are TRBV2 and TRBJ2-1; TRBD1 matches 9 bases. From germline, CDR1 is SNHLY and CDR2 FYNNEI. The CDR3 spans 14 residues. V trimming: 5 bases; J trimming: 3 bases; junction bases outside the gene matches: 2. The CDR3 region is CASSPGQGYNEQFF. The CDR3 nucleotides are TGTGCCAGCAGTCCGGGACAGGGCTACAATGAGCAGTTCTTC.

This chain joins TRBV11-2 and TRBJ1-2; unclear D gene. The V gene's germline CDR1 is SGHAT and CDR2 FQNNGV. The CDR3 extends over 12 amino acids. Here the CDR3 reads CISSQFNYGYTF. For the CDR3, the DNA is TGTATCAGCAGCCAATTCAACTATGGCTACACCTTC.

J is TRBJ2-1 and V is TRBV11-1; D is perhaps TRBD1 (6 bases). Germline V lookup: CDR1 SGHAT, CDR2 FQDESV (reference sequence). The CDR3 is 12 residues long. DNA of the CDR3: TGTGTCTGCAGCTACCTTTCAGGGGCCCAGTTCTTC. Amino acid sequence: CVCSYLSGAQFF.

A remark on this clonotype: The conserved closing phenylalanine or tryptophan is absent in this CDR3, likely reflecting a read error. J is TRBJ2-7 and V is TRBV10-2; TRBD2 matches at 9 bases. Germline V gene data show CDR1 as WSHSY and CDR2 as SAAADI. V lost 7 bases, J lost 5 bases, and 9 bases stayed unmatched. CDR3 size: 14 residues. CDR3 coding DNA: TGCGCCAGCAAATTGACGCCTAGCGGGGACGAGCAGTACTCC. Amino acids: CASKLTPSGDEQYS.

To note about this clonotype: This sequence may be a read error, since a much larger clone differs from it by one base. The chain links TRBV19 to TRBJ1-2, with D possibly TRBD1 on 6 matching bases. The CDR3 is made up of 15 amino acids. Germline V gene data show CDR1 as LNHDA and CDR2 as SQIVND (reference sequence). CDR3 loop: CVSSIFDIGGDGYTF. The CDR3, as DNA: TGTGTCAGTAGTATATTTGATATCGGGGGCGATGGCTACACCTTC.

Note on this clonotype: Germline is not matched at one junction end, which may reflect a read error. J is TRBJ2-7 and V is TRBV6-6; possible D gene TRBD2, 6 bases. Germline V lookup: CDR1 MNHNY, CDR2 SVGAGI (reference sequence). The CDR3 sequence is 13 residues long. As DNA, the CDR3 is TGTACCAGCAGTCAGATAGCGGTATACGAGCAGTACTTC. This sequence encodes CTSSQIAVYEQYF.

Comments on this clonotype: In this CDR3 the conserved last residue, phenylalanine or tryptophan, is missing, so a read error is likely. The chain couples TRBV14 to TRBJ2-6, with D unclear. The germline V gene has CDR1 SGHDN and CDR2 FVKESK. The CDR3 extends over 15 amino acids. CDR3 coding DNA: TGCGCCAGCAGCCCCAGAGGCTCTAGGGCCAACGTCCTGACTCTC. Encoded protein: CASSPRGSRANVLTL.

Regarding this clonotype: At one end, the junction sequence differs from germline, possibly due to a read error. The CDR3 region has the DNA TGTGCCAGCAGCCATATATACGAGCACTACTTC. Protein product: CASSHIYEHYF. This chain links TRBV28 with TRBJ2-7; D remains ambiguous. The length of the CDR3 is 11 residues. Looked up from germline, CDR1 is MDHEN and CDR2 is SYDVKM. The full variable domain, its missing parts supplied by reference TRBV28 and TRBJ2-7, is DVKVTQSSRYLVKRTGEKVFLECVQDMDHENMFWYRQDPGLGLRLIYFSYDVKMKEKGDIPEGYSVSREKKERFSLILESASTNQTSMYLCASSHIYEHYFGPGTRLTVT.

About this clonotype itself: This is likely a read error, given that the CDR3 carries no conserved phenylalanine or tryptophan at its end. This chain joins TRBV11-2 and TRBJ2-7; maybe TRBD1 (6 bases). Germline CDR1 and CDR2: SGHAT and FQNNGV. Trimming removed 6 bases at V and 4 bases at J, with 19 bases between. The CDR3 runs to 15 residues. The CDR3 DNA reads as TGTGCCAGCAGTCGAGACAGGAAACTAGGTTACGAGCAGTACCTC. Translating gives CASSRDRKLGYEQYL.

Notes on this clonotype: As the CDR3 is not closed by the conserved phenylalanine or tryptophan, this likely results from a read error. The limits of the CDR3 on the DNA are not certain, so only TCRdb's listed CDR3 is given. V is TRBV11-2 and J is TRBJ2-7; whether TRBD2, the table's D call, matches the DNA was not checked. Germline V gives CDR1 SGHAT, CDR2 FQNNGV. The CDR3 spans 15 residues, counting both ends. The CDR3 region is CASSSRLAGDYEQHL.

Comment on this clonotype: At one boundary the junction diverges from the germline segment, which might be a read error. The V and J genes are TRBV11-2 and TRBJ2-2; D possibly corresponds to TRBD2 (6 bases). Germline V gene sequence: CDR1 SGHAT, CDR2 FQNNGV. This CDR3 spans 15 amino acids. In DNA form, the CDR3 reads TGTGCCAGCAGCTTTCTCTATGTCGGTACGGGGGAACTGTTTTTT. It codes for CASSFLYVGTGELFF.

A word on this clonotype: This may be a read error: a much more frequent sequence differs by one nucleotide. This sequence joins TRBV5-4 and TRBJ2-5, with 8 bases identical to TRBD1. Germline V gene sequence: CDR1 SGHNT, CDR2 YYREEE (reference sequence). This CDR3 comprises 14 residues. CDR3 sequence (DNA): TGTGTCAGCAGTACGGGACAGGCTCAAGAGACCCAGTACTTC. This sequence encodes CVSSTGQAQETQYF.

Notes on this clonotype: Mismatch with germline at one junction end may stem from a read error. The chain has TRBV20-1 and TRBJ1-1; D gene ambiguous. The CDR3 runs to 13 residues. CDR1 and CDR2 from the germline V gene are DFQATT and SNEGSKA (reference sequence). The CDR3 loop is CSVTRSLYTEAIF. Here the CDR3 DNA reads TGCAGTGTTACGAGGTCTCTTTACACTGAAGCTATCTTT.